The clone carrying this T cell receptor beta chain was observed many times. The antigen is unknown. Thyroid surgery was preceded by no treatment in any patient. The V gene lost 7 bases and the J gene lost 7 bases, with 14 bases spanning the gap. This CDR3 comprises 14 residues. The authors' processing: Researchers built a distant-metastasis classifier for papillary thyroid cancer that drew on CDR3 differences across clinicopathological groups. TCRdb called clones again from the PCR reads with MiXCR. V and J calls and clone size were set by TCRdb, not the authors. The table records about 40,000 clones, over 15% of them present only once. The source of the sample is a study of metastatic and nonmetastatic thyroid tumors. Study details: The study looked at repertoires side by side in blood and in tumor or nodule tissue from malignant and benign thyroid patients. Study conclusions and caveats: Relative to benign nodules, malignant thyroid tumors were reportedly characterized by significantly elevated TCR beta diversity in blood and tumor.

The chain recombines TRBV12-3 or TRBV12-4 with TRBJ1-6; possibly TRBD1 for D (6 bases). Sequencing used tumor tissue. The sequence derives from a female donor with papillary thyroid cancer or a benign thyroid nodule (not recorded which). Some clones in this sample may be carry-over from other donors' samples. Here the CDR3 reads CASNPDRSNSPLHF. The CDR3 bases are TGTGCCAGCAACCCGGACAGATCAAATTCACCCCTCCACTTT.